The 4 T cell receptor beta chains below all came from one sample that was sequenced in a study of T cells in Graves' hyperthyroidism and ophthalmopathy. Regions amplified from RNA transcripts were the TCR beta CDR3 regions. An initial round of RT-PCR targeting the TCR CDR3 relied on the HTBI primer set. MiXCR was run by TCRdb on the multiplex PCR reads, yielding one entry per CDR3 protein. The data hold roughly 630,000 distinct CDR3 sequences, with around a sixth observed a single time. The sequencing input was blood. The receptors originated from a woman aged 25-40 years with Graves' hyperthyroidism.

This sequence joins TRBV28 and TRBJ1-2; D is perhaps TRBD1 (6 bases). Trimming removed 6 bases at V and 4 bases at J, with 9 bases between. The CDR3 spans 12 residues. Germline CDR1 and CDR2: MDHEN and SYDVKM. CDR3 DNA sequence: TGTGCCAGCAGCCTGACAGGCTATGGCTACACCTTC. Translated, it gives CASSLTGYGYTF.

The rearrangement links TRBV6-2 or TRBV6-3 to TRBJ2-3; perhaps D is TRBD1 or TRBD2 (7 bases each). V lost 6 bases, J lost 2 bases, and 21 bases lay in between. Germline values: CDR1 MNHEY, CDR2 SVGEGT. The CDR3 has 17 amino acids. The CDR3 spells CASSPPGGEALTDTQYF. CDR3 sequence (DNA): TGTGCCAGCAGCCCCCCAGGGGGGGAGGCCCTCACAGATACGCAGTATTTT.

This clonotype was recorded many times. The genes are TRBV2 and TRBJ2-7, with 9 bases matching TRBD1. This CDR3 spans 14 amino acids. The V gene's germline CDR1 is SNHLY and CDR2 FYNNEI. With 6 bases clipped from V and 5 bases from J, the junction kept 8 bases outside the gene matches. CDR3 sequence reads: CASSLQGAMDEQYF. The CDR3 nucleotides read TGTGCCAGCAGCCTACAGGGGGCAATGGACGAGCAGTACTTC.

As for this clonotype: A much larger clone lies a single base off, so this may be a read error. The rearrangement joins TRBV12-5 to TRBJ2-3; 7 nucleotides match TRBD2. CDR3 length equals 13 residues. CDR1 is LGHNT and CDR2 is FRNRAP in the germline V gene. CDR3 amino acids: CASSVAGADTRYF. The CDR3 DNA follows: TGTGCTAGTTCCGTGGCGGGAGCGGATACGCGGTATTTT.